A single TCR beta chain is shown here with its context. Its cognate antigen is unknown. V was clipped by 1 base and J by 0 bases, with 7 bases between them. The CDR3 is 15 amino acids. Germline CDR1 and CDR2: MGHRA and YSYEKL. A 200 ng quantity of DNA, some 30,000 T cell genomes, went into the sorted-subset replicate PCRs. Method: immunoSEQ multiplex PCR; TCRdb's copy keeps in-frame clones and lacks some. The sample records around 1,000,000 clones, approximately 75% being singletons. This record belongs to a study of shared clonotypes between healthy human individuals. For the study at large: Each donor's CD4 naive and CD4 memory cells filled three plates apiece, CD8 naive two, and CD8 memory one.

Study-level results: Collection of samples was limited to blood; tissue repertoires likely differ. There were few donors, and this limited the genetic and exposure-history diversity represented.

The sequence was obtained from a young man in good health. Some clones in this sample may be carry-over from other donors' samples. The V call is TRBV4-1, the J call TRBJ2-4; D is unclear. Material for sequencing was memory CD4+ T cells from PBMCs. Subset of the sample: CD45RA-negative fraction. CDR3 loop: CASSQVGIAKNIQYF. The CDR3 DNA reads TGCGCCAGCAGCCAAGTCGGTATAGCCAAAAACATTCAGTACTTC.